The 11 T cell receptor beta chains below come from one sample, sequenced in a study of response to subunit inactivated influenza vaccine. TCRdb ran MiXCR on the RT-PCR reads and lists one entry per CDR3 protein. The table has about 500,000 distinct CDR3 sequences, 16% seen once. The sample was CD4+ T cells sorted from PBMCs, taken 23 to 25 months after vaccination. All receptors come from a man aged 50 to 69 who received an inactivated influenza vaccine.

This clonotype came up a few times. The CDR3 DNA reads as TGTGCCAGCAGACAGTTCCGGGACAGGGGTCACAATGAGCAGTTCTTC. Translation gives CASRQFRDRGHNEQFF. The chain couples TRBV6-1 to TRBJ2-1; TRBD1 matches 10 bases. The J segment lost 5 bases and the V segment lost 6 bases, leaving 10 bases of the junction unmatched. The CDR3 totals 16 residues. The germline gives CDR1 MNHNS, CDR2 SASEGT.

The chain couples TRBV11-2 to TRBJ2-1, with D perhaps matching TRBD1 (6 bases). V lost 6 bases and J lost 0, with 18 bases in between. CDR1 SGHAT and CDR2 FQNNGV come from the germline V gene. CDR3 length equals 17 residues. CDR3 coding DNA: TGTGCCAGCAGGGAGGCGAGGGGGAGAAGCTCCTACAATGAGCAGTTCTTC. Amino acids: CASREARGRSSYNEQFF. Drawing the rest from reference TRBV11-2 and TRBJ2-1, the complete variable domain is EAGVAQSPRYKIIEKRQSVAFWCNPISGHATLYWYQQILGQGPKLLIQFQNNGVVDDSQLPKDRFSAERLKGVDSTLKIQPAKLEDSAVYLCASREARGRSSYNEQFFGPGTRLTVL.

This clonotype was found many times. The chain carries TRBV7-3 and TRBJ2-6; D might be TRBD1 (6 bases). This CDR3 has 16 residues. Looked up from germline, CDR1 is SGHTA and CDR2 is FQGTGA. Trimming removed 5 bases from V and 0 bases from J, with 11 bases in between. The DNA for the CDR3 is TGTGCCAGCAGCGTGGACAGTTCCTCTGGGGCCAACGTCCTGACTTTC. Translated: CASSVDSSSGANVLTF.

The sample holds many counts of this clonotype. This CDR3 is CASTTQLGAVGTEAFF. The CDR3 DNA follows: TGCGCCAGCACCACGCAACTCGGGGCAGTGGGCACTGAAGCTTTCTTT. J is TRBJ1-1 and V is TRBV4-3, with a possible D match to TRBD1 (5 bases). The V and J ends lost 7 bases and 4 bases respectively, with 22 bases between them. The CDR3 sequence is 16 residues long. From germline, CDR1 is LGHNA and CDR2 YSLEER.

This clonotype was found a few times. The chain recombines TRBV29-1 with TRBJ1-4; no reliable D call. Germline CDR1 SQVTM, CDR2 ANQGSEA. This CDR3 is built from 13 residues. Trimming stripped 5 bases from V and 3 bases from J, with 10 bases between. This CDR3 is CSVRGSPNEKLFF. The CDR3 DNA is TGCAGCGTTCGTGGCAGTCCTAATGAAAAACTGTTTTTT. Full variable domain (remainder filled in from reference TRBV29-1 and TRBJ1-4): SAVISQKPSRDICQRGTSLTIQCQVDSQVTMMFWYRQQPGQSLTLIATANQGSEATYESGFVIDKFPISRPNLTFSTLTVSNMSPEDSSIYLCSVRGSPNEKLFFGSGTQLSVL.

The sample holds a few counts of this clonotype. The V call is TRBV3-1, the J call TRBJ2-5; a possible D gene is TRBD1 (6 bases). The germline V gene encodes CDR1 LGHDT and CDR2 YNNKEL (reference sequence). With 4 bases removed from V and 7 bases from J, the gap between germline ends came to 13 bases. CDR3 length: 13 amino acids. CDR3 protein: CASSPTGLGTQYF. The CDR3 coding sequence is TGTGCCAGCAGCCCGACAGGATTAGGGACCCAGTACTTC.

V gene TRBV27 combines with J gene TRBJ2-3; 8 bases match TRBD2. This CDR3 has 16 amino acids. Germline assignment: CDR1 MNHEY and CDR2 SMNVEV (reference sequence). The V gene end was trimmed by 6 bases and the J gene end by 6 bases; junction bases not matched to a gene: 14. CDR3 bases: TGTGCCAGCAGCCCGTTAGTAGCGGGGATCCCGGATACGCAGTATTTT. This gives the protein CASSPLVAGIPDTQYF.

The chain couples TRBV5-1 to TRBJ1-2, with D tentatively TRBD1 (5 bases). The CDR3 is made up of 15 amino acids. Germline CDR1 is SGHRS and CDR2 is YFSETQ. V lost 0 bases, J lost 2 bases, and 11 bases lay in between. CDR3: CASSLGGSANYGYTF. The CDR3 DNA follows: TGCGCCAGCAGCTTGGGGGGGTCGGCGAACTATGGCTACACCTTC.

This clonotype was seen a handful of times. J is TRBJ2-2 and V is TRBV6-1, with D perhaps matching TRBD2 (6 bases). The CDR3 runs to 16 residues. Trimming removed 6 bases at V and 4 bases at J, with 18 bases between. Germline CDR1 MNHNS, CDR2 SASEGT. The CDR3 bases are TGTGCCAGCAGACCCCAAGGGACTGGAAGCACCGGGGAGCTGTTTTTT. Translation gives CASRPQGTGSTGELFF.

The sample holds a few counts of this clonotype. The rearrangement joins TRBV6-2 or TRBV6-3 to TRBJ1-1; maybe TRBD1 (5 bases). The germline gives CDR1 MNHEY, CDR2 SVGEGT. CDR3 length: 14 amino acids. The ends were cut back, 11 bases at V and 3 bases at J, with 19 bases in the middle. CDR3 region: CAVVQVRGYTEAFF. As DNA, the CDR3 is TGTGCCGTCGTCCAAGTCCGGGGGTACACTGAAGCTTTCTTT.

The chain recombines TRBV5-1 with TRBJ2-5; D unclear. From germline, CDR1 is SGHRS and CDR2 YFSETQ. The CDR3 totals 15 residues. The V end lost 2 bases, the J end lost 4 bases, and 15 bases lay between the germline ends. The CDR3 DNA follows: TGCGCCAGCAGCTTCAGTTCCGACCAAGGAGAGACCCAGTACTTC. Translating it yields CASSFSSDQGETQYF. The full variable domain, in which reference TRBV5-1 and TRBJ2-5 provide the parts outside the CDR3, is KAGVTQTPRYLIKTRGQQVTLSCSPISGHRSVSWYQQTPGQGLQFLFEYFSETQRNKGNFPGRFSGRQFSNSRSEMNVSTLELGDSALYLCASSFSSDQGETQYFGPGTRLLVL.